This T cell receptor beta chain was found in a study of molecular identifiers for immune sequencing clone quantification. TCRdb reprocessed the PCR reads with MiXCR, giving one entry per CDR3 protein. Altogether more than 450,000 distinct CDR3 sequences are present, about 25% being singletons, with the ten largest covering under 0.85%. In this sample, this clonotype turned up many times. As yet, its antigen is unknown. Findings of the study overall: Amid 940,000 or so naive cells, spiked Jurkat TCR RNA from one cell was reportedly still detectable.

RNA fractions of 10%, 30% or 50% and about 18,000 to 1,000,000 sorted cells were the source of naive CD8 libraries. Naive CD8 T cells were picked out by sorting for CD8+CD4-CCR7+CD45RA+. This CDR3 has 13 residues. The germline V gene has CDR1 DFQATT and CDR2 SNEGSKA (reference sequence). Trimming at V came to 3 bases and at J to 2 bases, leaving 4 bases not matched to a gene. This rearrangement joins TRBV20-1 to TRBJ2-7; 7 bases agree with TRBD1. This TCR derives from a human donor in good health. Some libraries in this study had Jurkat cell RNA spiked in. What was sequenced was naive CD8+ T cells from blood, with Jurkat cell RNA spiked in. Noted subset: FACS-sorted CD8+CD4-CCR7+CD45RA+ naive T cells. The CDR3 here is CSASGDSTYEQYF. The DNA of the CDR3 is TGCAGTGCTAGCGGGGACAGCACCTACGAGCAGTACTTC.